This T cell receptor (beta chain) was sequenced during a study of blood T cell repertoires in COVID-19. Produced via immunoSEQ multiplex PCR; TCRdb's table is partial and in-frame only. The table lists 40,000 to 60,000 clones, 70% to 90% of them singletons. Trimming shortened V by 1 base and J by 2 bases, and 11 bases separated the two germline ends. Germline CDR1 SGHRS, CDR2 YFSETQ. CDR3 length equals 15 residues. V usage is TRBV5-1 and J usage is TRBJ2-3; D might be TRBD1 (6 bases). This clonotype was obtained from a human donor in a cohort sampled during active COVID-19. Specimen: peripheral blood. This chain's CDR3 is CASSLTGLDTDTQYF. The CDR3, as DNA: TGCGCCAGCAGCTTGACAGGGCTCGACACAGATACGCAGTATTTT.